The 4 T cell receptor beta chains reported below all come from one sample, sequenced in a study of CD8 T cells in ankylosing spondylitis. Whole-study results and caveats: Ankylosing spondylitis blood seemed to carry a telltale TCR beta motif made of roughly 8 highly homologous variants.

These receptors are not linked to any known antigen. Each CDR3 protein is one row after TCRdb ran MiXCR on the 5' RACE reads. The sample lists more than 400,000 distinct CDR3 sequences, roughly 5.3% seen once, with around 3.5% in the top ten. Input material: blood, either unsorted or a sorted T cell fraction (not recorded which). Receptor source: a male donor with ankylosing spondylitis.

Many counts were recorded for this clonotype. The genes are TRBV9 and TRBJ2-5; 16 bases are shared with TRBD2. There are 16 residues in the CDR3. V was pared by 4 bases and J by 5 bases, with 5 bases of the junction left unmatched. Looked up from germline, CDR1 is SGDLS and CDR2 is YYNGEE. CDR3 amino acids: CASSLGLAGGPETQYF. In DNA form, the CDR3 reads TGTGCCAGCAGCTTGGGACTAGCGGGAGGGCCTGAGACCCAGTACTTC.

This clonotype has ten or more counts. The genes are TRBV20-1 and TRBJ1-1, with a tentative D call TRBD1 (5 bases). Germline V gene data show CDR1 as DFQATT and CDR2 as SNEGSKA (reference sequence). The CDR3 has 13 amino acids. The CDR3 region has the DNA TGCGGGGCTTGGGACCGCGGGGGCACTGAAGCTTTCTTT. Encoded protein: CGAWDRGGTEAFF.

The table lists this clonotype with a few counts. The rearrangement joins TRBV25-1 to TRBJ2-2; the D is unclear. Trimming stripped 2 bases from V and 7 bases from J, with 8 bases between. This CDR3 has 13 amino acids. Germline V gene lookup returns CDR1 MGHDK and CDR2 SYGVNS. This CDR3 reads CASSEGVGGELFF. DNA of the CDR3: TGTGCCAGCAGTGAAGGGGTTGGCGGGGAGCTGTTTTTT.

This clonotype has a count of ten or more. The chain carries TRBV28 and TRBJ1-5; D is unclear. The V gene lost 5 bases and the J gene lost 2 bases, with 16 bases spanning the gap. The CDR3 spans 16 residues. The germline gives CDR1 MDHEN, CDR2 SYDVKM. The DNA for the CDR3 is TGTGCCAGCAGTGCCGCCTCTTCCGATGGCAATCAGCCCCAGCATTTT. Its protein product is CASSAASSDGNQPQHF. Combining the CDR3 with reference TRBV28 and TRBJ1-5 gives the whole variable domain DVKVTQSSRYLVKRTGEKVFLECVQDMDHENMFWYRQDPGLGLRLIYFSYDVKMKEKGDIPEGYSVSREKKERFSLILESASTNQTSMYLCASSAASSDGNQPQHFGDGTRLSIL.